This T cell receptor (beta chain) comes out of a study of blood T cells in healthy people across ages. A sample-barcoded 5' primer and a J-beta primer mix were used in a second PCR of roughly 6 to 11 cycles. MiXCR, applied by TCRdb to the 5' RACE reads, yields one record per CDR3 protein. This repertoire shows 540,000 or so distinct CDR3 sequences, more than 20% found once; its top ten account for around 10%. The V gene's germline CDR1 is SQVTM and CDR2 ANQGSEA. Between the trimmed V and J ends, which lost 6 bases and 5 bases, there was a span of 16 bases. This CDR3 spans 14 amino acids. In regard to this clonotype: Its antigen remains unidentified.

General study points: Estimates of diversity drawn from one million T cells were considered underestimates. Roughly linearly, TCR beta diversity per million T cells fell as age increased. There was a strong correlation between TCR beta diversity and naive T cell percentage.

The same specimen was also included in a second study, on T cells of mothers and their children. That investigation notes: Added by the second PCR's M1S primer were sample barcodes and 2-4 random nucleotides.

The specimen sequenced was blood. The TCR comes from a boy younger than 18 in good health. J is TRBJ2-2 and V is TRBV29-1; D perhaps matches TRBD2 (6 bases). The CDR3 loop is CSVQFSGETGELFF. DNA of the CDR3: TGCAGCGTGCAGTTTTCGGGAGAGACCGGGGAGCTGTTTTTT.